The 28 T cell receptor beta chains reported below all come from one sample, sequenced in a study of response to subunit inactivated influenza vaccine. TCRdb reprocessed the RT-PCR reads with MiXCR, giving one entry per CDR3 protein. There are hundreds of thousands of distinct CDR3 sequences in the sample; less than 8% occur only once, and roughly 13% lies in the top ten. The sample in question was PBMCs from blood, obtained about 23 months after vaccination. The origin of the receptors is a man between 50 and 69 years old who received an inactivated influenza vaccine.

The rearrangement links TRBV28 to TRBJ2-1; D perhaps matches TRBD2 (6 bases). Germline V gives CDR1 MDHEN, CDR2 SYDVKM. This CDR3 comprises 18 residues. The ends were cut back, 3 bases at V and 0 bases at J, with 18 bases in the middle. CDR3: CASSFPTLAQSSYNEQFF. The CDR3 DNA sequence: TGTGCCAGCAGTTTCCCCACCCTAGCGCAGAGCTCCTACAATGAGCAGTTCTTC.

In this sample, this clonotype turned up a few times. The CDR3 reads CASSPRQITEAFF. For the CDR3, the DNA is TGTGCCAGCAGCCCTAGGCAGATAACTGAAGCTTTCTTT. The gene calls are TRBV7-2 and TRBJ1-1; D call uncertain. Germline loops: CDR1 SGHTA, CDR2 FQGNSA. Trimming removed 5 bases at V and 5 bases at J, with 12 bases between. The CDR3 extends over 13 amino acids.

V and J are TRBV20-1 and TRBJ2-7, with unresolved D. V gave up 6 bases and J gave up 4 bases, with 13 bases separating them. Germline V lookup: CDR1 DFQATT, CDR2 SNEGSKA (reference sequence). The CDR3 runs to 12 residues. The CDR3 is CSATNLSYEQYF. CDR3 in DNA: TGCAGTGCGACCAATCTAAGTTACGAGCAGTACTTC.

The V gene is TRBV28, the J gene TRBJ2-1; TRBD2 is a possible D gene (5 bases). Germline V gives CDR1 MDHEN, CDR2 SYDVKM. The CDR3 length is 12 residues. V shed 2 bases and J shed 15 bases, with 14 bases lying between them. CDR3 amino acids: CASSLLGSGRFF. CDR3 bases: TGTGCCAGCAGTTTACTCGGGTCGGGAAGGTTCTTC.

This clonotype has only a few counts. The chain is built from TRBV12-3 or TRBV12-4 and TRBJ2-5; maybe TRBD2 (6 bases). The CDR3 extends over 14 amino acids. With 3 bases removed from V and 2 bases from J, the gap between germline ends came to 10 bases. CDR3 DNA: TGTGCCAGCAGTTTGATGAGCGGGCAAGAGACCCAGTACTTC. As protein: CASSLMSGQETQYF.

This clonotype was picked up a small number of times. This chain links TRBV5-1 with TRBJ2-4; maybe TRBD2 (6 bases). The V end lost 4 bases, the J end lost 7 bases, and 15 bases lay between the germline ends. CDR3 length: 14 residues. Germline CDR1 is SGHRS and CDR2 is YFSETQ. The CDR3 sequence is CASSPGANANIQYF. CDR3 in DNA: TGCGCCAGCAGCCCGGGAGCAAATGCGAACATTCAGTACTTC.

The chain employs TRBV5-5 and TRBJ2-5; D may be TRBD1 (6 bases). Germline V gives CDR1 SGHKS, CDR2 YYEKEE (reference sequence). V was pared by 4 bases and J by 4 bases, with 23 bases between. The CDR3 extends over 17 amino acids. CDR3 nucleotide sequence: TGTGCCAGCAGCATTTACCCACAGGGAGAGGGGCGAGAGACCCAGTACTTC. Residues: CASSIYPQGEGRETQYF.

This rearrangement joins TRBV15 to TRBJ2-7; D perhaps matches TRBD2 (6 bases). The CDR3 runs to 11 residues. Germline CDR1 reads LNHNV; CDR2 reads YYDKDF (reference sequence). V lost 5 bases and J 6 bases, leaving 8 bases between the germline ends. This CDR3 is CATSYGGEQYF. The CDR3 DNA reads TGTGCCACCAGCTACGGGGGCGAGCAGTACTTC.

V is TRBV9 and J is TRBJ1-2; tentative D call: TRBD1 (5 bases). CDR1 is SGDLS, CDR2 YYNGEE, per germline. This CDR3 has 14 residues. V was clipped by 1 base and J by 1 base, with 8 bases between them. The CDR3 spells CASSVWTSNYGYTF. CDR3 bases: TGTGCCAGCAGCGTATGGACAAGTAACTATGGCTACACCTTC. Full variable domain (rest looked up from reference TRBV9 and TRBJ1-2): DSGVTQTPKHLITATGQRVTLRCSPRSGDLSVYWYQQSLDQGLQFLIQYYNGEERAKGNILERFSAQQFPDLHSELNLSSLELGDSALYFCASSVWTSNYGYTFGSGTRLTVV.

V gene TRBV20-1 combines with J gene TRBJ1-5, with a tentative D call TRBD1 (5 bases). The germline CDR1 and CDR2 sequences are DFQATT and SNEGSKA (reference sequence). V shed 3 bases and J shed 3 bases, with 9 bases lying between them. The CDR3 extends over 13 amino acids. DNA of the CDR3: TGCAGTGCTAGTCCCGGACACAATCAGCCCCAGCATTTT. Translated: CSASPGHNQPQHF.

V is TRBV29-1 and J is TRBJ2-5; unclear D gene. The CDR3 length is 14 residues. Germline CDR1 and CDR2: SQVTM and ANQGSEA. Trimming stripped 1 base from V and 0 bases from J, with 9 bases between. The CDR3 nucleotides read TGCAGCGTTGAAGGCCGACGGTACCAAGAGACCCAGTACTTC. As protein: CSVEGRRYQETQYF.

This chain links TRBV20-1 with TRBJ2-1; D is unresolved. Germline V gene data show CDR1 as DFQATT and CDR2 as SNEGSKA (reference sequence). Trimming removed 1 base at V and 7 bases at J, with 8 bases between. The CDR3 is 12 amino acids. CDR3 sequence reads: CSARVVRNEQFF. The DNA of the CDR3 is TGCAGTGCTAGAGTTGTACGGAATGAGCAGTTCTTC.

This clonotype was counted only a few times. The DNA for the CDR3 is TGTGCCAGCAGCTTGGGGGGGGCCCTTATGGGTGAGCAGTTCTTC. Protein product: CASSLGGALMGEQFF. V gene TRBV5-8 combines with J gene TRBJ2-1; either TRBD1 or TRBD2 may fit D (6 bases each). Germline V gene data show CDR1 as SGHTS and CDR2 as YDEGEE. Trimming took 0 bases from V and 9 from J, leaving 16 bases between them. The CDR3 contains 15 residues.

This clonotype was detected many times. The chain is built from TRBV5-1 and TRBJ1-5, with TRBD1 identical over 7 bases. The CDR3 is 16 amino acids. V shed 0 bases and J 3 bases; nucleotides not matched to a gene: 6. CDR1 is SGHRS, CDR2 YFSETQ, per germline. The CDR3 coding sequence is TGCGCCAGCAGCTTGGGTAGACAGGGAGACAATCAGCCCCAGCATTTT. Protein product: CASSLGRQGDNQPQHF.

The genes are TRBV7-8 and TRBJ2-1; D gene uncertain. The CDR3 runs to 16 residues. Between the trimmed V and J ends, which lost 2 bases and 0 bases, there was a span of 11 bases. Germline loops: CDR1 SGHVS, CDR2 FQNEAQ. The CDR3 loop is CASSLTAYSSYNEQFF. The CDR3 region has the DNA TGTGCCAGCAGCTTAACGGCGTACAGCTCCTACAATGAGCAGTTCTTC.

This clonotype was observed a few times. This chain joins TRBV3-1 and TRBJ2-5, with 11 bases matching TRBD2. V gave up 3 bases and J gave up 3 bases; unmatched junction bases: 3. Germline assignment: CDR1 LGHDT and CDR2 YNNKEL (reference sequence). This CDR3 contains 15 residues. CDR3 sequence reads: CASSQLGLAEETQYF. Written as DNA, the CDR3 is TGTGCCAGCAGCCAGCTGGGACTAGCGGAAGAGACCCAGTACTTC.

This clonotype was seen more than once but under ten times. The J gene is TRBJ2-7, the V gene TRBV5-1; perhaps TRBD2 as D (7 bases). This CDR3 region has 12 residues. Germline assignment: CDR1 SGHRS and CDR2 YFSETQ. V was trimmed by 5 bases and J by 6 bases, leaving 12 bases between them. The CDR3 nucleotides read TGCGCCAGCAGGGCGGGGGCGTGCGAGCAGTACTTC. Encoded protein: CASRAGACEQYF.

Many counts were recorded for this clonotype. Here the CDR3 DNA reads TGCGCCAGCAGCTTGGTCGCCAAGGATACGCAGTATTTT. It specifies CASSLVAKDTQYF. The genes are TRBV5-1 and TRBJ2-3; D remains ambiguous. The CDR3 covers 13 residues. Trimming shortened V by 0 bases and J by 6 bases, and 8 bases separated the two germline ends. Germline CDR1 SGHRS, CDR2 YFSETQ.

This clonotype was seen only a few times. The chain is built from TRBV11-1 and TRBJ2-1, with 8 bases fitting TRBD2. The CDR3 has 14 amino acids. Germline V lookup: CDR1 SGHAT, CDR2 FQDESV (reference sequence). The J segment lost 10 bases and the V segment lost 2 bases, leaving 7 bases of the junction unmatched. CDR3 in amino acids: CASSLREGLGEQFF. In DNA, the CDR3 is TGTGCCAGCAGCTTACGGGAGGGCCTAGGGGAGCAGTTCTTC.

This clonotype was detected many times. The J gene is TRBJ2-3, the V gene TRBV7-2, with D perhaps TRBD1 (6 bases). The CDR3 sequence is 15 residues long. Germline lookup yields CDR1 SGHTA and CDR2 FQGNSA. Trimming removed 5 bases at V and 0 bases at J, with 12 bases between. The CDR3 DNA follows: TGTGCCAGCAGCAACAGACAGGTTAGCACAGATACGCAGTATTTT. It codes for CASSNRQVSTDTQYF.

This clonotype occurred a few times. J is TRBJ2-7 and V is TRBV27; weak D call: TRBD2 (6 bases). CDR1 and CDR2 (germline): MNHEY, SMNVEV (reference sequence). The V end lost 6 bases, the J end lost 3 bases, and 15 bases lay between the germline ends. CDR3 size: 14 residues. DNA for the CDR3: TGTGCCAGCAGATCCGGGACTCATAGCTACGAGCAGTACTTC. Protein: CASRSGTHSYEQYF.

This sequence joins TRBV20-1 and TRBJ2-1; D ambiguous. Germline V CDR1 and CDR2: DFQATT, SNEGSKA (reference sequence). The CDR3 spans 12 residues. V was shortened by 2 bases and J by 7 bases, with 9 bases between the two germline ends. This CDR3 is CSARSSLNEQFF. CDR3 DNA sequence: TGCAGTGCTAGATCCAGTCTTAATGAGCAGTTCTTC.

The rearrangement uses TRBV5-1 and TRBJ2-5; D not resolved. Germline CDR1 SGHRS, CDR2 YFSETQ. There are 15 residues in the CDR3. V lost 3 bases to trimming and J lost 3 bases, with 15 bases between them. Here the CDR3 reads CASSSLPGPKETQYF. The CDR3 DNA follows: TGCGCCAGCAGCTCCCTACCCGGCCCCAAAGAGACCCAGTACTTC.

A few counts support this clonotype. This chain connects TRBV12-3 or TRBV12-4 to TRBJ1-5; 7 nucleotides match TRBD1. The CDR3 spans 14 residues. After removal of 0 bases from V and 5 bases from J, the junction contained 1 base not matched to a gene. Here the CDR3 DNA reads TGTGCCAGCAGTTTAGCCAGGGGGGATCAGCCCCAGCATTTT. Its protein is CASSLARGDQPQHF.

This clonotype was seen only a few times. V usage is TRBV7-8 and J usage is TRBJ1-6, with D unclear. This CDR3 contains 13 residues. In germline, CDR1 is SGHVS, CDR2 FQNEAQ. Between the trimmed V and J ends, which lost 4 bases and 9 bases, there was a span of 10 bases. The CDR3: CASSSTPGSPLHF. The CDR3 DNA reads TGTGCCAGCAGCTCGACCCCTGGTTCACCCCTCCACTTT.

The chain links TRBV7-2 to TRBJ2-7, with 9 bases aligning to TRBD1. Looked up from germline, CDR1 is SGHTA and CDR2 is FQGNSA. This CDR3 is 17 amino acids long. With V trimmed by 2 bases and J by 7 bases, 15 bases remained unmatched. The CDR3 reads CASSLLRPGQGSNEQYF. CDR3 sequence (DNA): TGTGCCAGCAGCTTACTCCGCCCGGGACAGGGATCCAATGAGCAGTACTTC.

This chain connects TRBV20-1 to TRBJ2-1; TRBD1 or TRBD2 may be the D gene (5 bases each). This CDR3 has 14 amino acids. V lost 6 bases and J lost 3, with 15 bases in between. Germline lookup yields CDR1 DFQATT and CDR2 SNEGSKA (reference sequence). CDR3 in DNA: TGCAGTGCCAACTCTCGGGGCCTCTACAATGAGCAGTTCTTC. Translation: CSANSRGLYNEQFF.

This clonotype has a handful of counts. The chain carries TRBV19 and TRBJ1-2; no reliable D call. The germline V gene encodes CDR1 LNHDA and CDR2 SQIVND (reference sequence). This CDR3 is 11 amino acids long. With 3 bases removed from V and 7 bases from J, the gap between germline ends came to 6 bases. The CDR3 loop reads CASSIVSGYTF. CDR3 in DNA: TGTGCCAGTAGTATCGTATCTGGCTACACCTTC.